The T cell receptor beta chain described here comes from a study of T cell repertoires in cytomegalovirus infection (dated by TCRdb to between 2018 and 2021). Context from the whole study: The peptide stimulations were aimed at well-studied HLA-B-restricted epitopes as well as recently identified HLA-C-restricted CMV epitopes, whose presentation resists viral immunomodulation. Donor HLA type was relevant to the analysis, as public TCR beta signatures indicated carriage of CMV infection together with the matching HLA type.

Sequencing was carried out with an Illumina HiSeq 1500. TCRdb trimmed public reads at Q25 via fastp, called clones via MiXCR and kept in-frame beta chains. Rows merge per CDR3 protein into single entries with the most common DNA and genes. The sample data list 20,000 to 25,000 distinct CDR3 sequences, and about 42% of these were observed just once. The top ten hold roughly 94% of the sample. The cysteine opens and the phenylalanine closes a CDR3 of 15 amino acids. The entry retains the CDR3 DNA only, 45 bases that are in frame from base 1. For CDR1 and CDR2, the germline V gene lists SGHRS and YFSETQ. Trimming removed 5 bases from V and 4 bases from J; the gene matches leave 9 bases unexplained. Notes on this clonotype: The antigen it recognizes is unknown. It has no much larger one-base neighbor in the sample; base qualities were not kept.

The sample's treatment or condition, from its label and the paper: in vitro stimulation with specific CMV peptide epitopes to enrich CMV-specific T cells. Overall study results and their limits: In both this cohort and an independent cohort of some 350 donors, the cumulative frequency of public TCR beta family members distinguished carriers of CMV infection plus the relevant HLA type. The ex vivo response was dominated by HLA-C-restricted CMV-specific TCR beta clonotypes, and the single most frequent clonotype in two of eight donors was supplied by these HLA-C-restricted clonotypes.

This sample comprised CD8+ T cells from cultured PBMCs, obtained from culture after CMV antigen stimulation. This TCR was recovered from a human donor in good health (CMV status not recorded). Some clones in this sample may be carry-over from other donors' samples. Rearrangement joined TRBV5-1 to TRBJ1-1; 9 bases in the junction line up with TRBD1. The DNA is as follows: TGCGCCAGCAGACGACTCGACAGGGGGACCACTGAAGCTTTCTTT. Its coded protein is CASRRLDRGTTEAFF.